This TCR beta chain was captured by sequencing in a study of blood T cell repertoires in COVID-19 (dated by TCRdb to the early 2020s). Background for the entire study: Samples from collaborators originated in the United States, Italy and Spain and spanned both the acute and convalescent phases of COVID-19. The material from the prospective study consisted of cDNA or gDNA derived from T cells, B-cell-depleted T cells, or PBMCs. Deeply sampled blood TCRbeta repertoires from subjects exposed to, actively infected with, or recovered from COVID-19 were included in the dataset. The repertoires were released in a freely available public database meant as a resource for research on the immune response to SARS-CoV-2. Samples were obtained from the ongoing ImmuneRACE study (first 160 participants) and from over 1,000 subjects provided by 6 global collaborators. Nearly every sample came with metadata listing a de-identified subject ID, COVID-19 status, age in years and sex. Where available, HLA class I and class II types were taken from metadata supplied by the sample provider and were not determined by assay-based typing.

The immunoSEQ Assay, a bias-controlled multiplex PCR, was used to amplify TCRbeta CDR3 regions from genomic DNA. Under the source paper's analysis protocol: Within the assay, amplification of reference gene primers was used to estimate how many nucleated cells each sample contained. To quantify the absolute abundance of each unique TCRbeta CDR3 rearrangement, sequence reads were collapsed and filtered. Productive Simpson clonality was computed per sample as the square root of Simpson's diversity index over productive rearrangements. In TCRdb, the immuneACCESS table is reduced to in-frame sequences with V and J assigned. These tables do not hold every clone; where another copy was compared, an unresolved V gene accounts for under half, and the others remain unexplained. The DNA gave D and trimming, while V, J and clone size come from that table. The sample profile shows roughly 82,000 clones; around 80% of them were found once. Over 15% of the sample rests with the top ten.

Trimming leaves V shorter by 4 bases and J shorter by 3 bases, with the junction holding 7 bases beyond the gene matches. CDR1 is given as KGHDR and CDR2 as SFDVKD, both from the germline V gene. Including cysteine and phenylalanine, the CDR3 has 15 amino acids. Just CDR3 DNA is preserved here, 45 bases in frame from base 1. Summary of the overall study and its limitations: The quantity of clinical and demographic metadata differed by source and by participant and was supplied without curation.

Concerning this clone itself: What antigen it recognizes has not been identified. No much larger clone exists at a distance of one base, and base qualities are not known.

Each collaborating institution followed its own protocols to collect whole blood in K2EDTA tubes. Collaborator samples were shipped for TCRbeta analysis as frozen whole blood, isolated PBMCs, or DNA extracted from either sample type. Sequenced: peripheral blood. In this chain, TRBV24-1 is recombined with TRBJ1-2; TRBD1 fits 7 bases in the junction. This sequence was found in an older woman with acute or convalescent COVID-19. In nucleotides, the sequence is TGTGCCACCAGTGACCAGACAGGGATCCACTATGGCTACACCTTC. Its protein is CATSDQTGIHYGYTF.